A selection of T cell receptor beta chains follows, all from one sample in a study of blood T cell repertoires in COVID-19. Repertoires were generated with immunoSEQ multiplex PCR, while TCRdb's copy carries only in-frame clones and drops some. The sample carries approximately 20,000 clones, approximately 80% recorded once. Input material: peripheral blood. Source of these receptors: a man aged 70 or older with acute or convalescent COVID-19. Both conserved end residues are part of each CDR3. Fields, in order: clone size, V gene, CDR3 length, J gene, D gene, CDR3 DNA, CDR3 protein. A D gene is named only where the DNA matches it firmly. Clone size is not always given. Where it is, it says once, few, many or a class for expanded clones.

NA	TRBV29-1	14	TRBJ1-1	NA	TGCAGCGCTCAGCGGGGAATCCAGGGGACTGAAGCTTTCTTT	CSAQRGIQGTEAFF
NA	TRBV28	15	TRBJ1-1	NA	TGTGCCAGCAGTCCATGGGGGGGAGAGGACACTGAAGCTTTCTTT	CASSPWGGEDTEAFF
NA	TRBV3-1/TRBV3-2	16	TRBJ1-1	NA	TGTGCCAGCAGCCCCCCCAACGGGGGATTGAACACTGAAGCTTTCTTT	CASSPPNGGLNTEAFF
NA	TRBV24-1	11	TRBJ2-3	NA	TGTGCCACCAGGCAGAAAGATACGCAGTATTTT	CATRQKDTQYF
NA	TRBV3-1/TRBV3-2	14	TRBJ1-2	NA	TGTGCCAGCAGCCCGCGGGGCCATAGGACAAGCTTAACCTTC	CASSPRGHRTSLTF
once	TRBV5-8	13	TRBJ1-2	TRBD1	TGTGCCAGCAGCCCACAGGGGGCGGGTGGCTACACCTTC	CASSPQGAGGYTF
NA	TRBV5-8	13	TRBJ2-7	NA	TGTGCCAGCAGCTTGGCCGTCGCCTACGAGCAGTACTTC	CASSLAVAYEQYF
NA	TRBV7-8	14	TRBJ2-7	TRBD1	TGTGCCAGCAGCGACGGACAGGGTCTATACGAGCAGTACTTC	CASSDGQGLYEQYF
few	TRBV10-3	15	TRBJ1-5	NA	TGTGCCATCAGTGAATCCAGTTATAGCAATCAGCCCCAGCATTTT	CAISESSYSNQPQHF
NA	TRBV5-4	15	TRBJ1-1	NA	TGTGCCAGCAGCTTGGGGACAGCTAGAAACACTGAAGCTTTCTTT	CASSLGTARNTEAFF
NA	TRBV6-5	15	TRBJ1-6	NA	TGTGCCAGCAGTTACTCACCCCCTCCGGATTCACCCCTCCACTTT	CASSYSPPPDSPLHF
NA	TRBV12-5	17	TRBJ2-1	TRBD2	TGTGCTAGTGGTTTGGGGACCCCTAGCGGGGGAAGCAATGAGCAGTTCTTC	CASGLGTPSGGSNEQFF
NA	TRBV4-1	16	TRBJ2-2	TRBD1	TGCGCCAGCAGCCAAGATGTGGGACAGCTCACCGGGGAGCTGTTTTTT	CASSQDVGQLTGELFF
NA	TRBV6-2/TRBV6-3	14	TRBJ1-6	TRBD1	TGTGCCAGCAGTTTGGGACAGGGGAATTCACCCCTCCACTTT	CASSLGQGNSPLHF
NA	TRBV12-5	17	TRBJ2-2	NA	TGTGCTAGTGGTTTTTTACCGTTTGGGCGGGACACCGGGGAGCTGTTTTTT	CASGFLPFGRDTGELFF
NA	TRBV24-1	15	TRBJ2-5	TRBD2	TGTGCCACCAGTGATCCCGGCGGGGGTCAAGAGACCCAGTACTTC	CATSDPGGGQETQYF
NA	TRBV21-1	16	TRBJ2-7	NA	TGTGCCAGCTCCCCCCTTAGCGGGTCGACGGGCTACGAGCAGTACTTC	CASSPLSGSTGYEQYF
NA	TRBV3-1/TRBV3-2	13	TRBJ1-1	TRBD1	TGTGCCAGCAGCCAATTTGTAGGACAGGGACTTTTGTTT	CASSQFVGQGLLF
NA	TRBV7-8	14	TRBJ1-5	NA	TGTGCCAGCAGCCCCGGACAGCCCGGTCAGCCCCAGCATTTT	CASSPGQPGQPQHF
NA	TRBV10-2	13	TRBJ1-2	NA	TGCGCCAGCAGTGATGAGGGCCGCTATGGCTACACCTTC	CASSDEGRYGYTF
NA	TRBV28	17	TRBJ2-1	TRBD2	TGTGCCAGCACCGCGGCCGGGACTAGCGGAATCTACAATGAGCAGTTCTTC	CASTAAGTSGIYNEQFF
NA	TRBV7-2	14	TRBJ1-2	NA	TGTGCCAGCAGCTTAGATGGGGGGGCCTATGGCTACACCTTC	CASSLDGGAYGYTF
NA	TRBV6-5	12	TRBJ1-6	NA	TGTGCCAGCAAAATAGTCAATTCACCCCTCCACTTT	CASKIVNSPLHF
NA	TRBV19	13	TRBJ1-5	NA	TGTGCCAAGTCGGCAGCGAACAATCAGCCCCAGCATTTT	CAKSAANNQPQHF
NA	TRBV7-2	14	TRBJ1-1	NA	TGTGCCAGCAGCTTAAGCAGGGTGAGCACTGAAGCTTTCTTT	CASSLSRVSTEAFF
once	TRBV29-1	15	TRBJ2-2	NA	TGCAGCGCCATAGGTGGGGCATCGGGCACCGGGGAGCTGTTTTTT	CSAIGGASGTGELFF
NA	TRBV7-9	15	TRBJ2-3	TRBD2	TGTGCCAGCAGCGTTCTAGCGGGAGGGGCGGATACGCAGTATTTT	CASSVLAGGADTQYF
NA	TRBV6-2/TRBV6-3	15	TRBJ2-3	TRBD2	TGTGCCAGCAGTTACCGGGTAGCGGGAAGAGATACGCAGTATTTT	CASSYRVAGRDTQYF
NA	TRBV12-5	13	TRBJ2-1	NA	TGTGCTAGTGGTTTGGGCGGAAACAATGAGCAGTTCTTC	CASGLGGNNEQFF
NA	TRBV18	12	TRBJ1-1	NA	TGTGCCAGTGGTCGGGGGGGAAGTGAAGCTTTCTTT	CASGRGGSEAFF
once	TRBV19	17	TRBJ2-2	NA	TGTGCCAGTAGTCTAAGGCGCCAGGTCACGAACACCGGGGAGCTGTTTTTT	CASSLRRQVTNTGELFF
NA	TRBV28	15	TRBJ2-1	TRBD1	TGTGCCAGCAGGCCCGCCGATACCACAGGGGGTGAGCAGTTCTTC	CASRPADTTGGEQFF
NA	TRBV9	15	TRBJ2-7	TRBD1	TGTGCCAGCAGCGTAGACGGGACAGGGGCCTACGAGCAGTACTTC	CASSVDGTGAYEQYF
NA	TRBV7-9	13	TRBJ1-2	TRBD1	TGTGCCAGCAGCCAACGGACAGGGGATGGCTACACCTTC	CASSQRTGDGYTF
NA	TRBV27	15	TRBJ2-2	NA	TGTGCCAGCTCTGTGGGAGTTGCGAACACCGGGGAGCTGTTTTTT	CASSVGVANTGELFF
NA	TRBV2	12	TRBJ2-7	NA	TGTGCCAATGGAGAATCCCCCTACGAGCAGTACTTC	CANGESPYEQYF
NA	TRBV29-1	12	TRBJ1-4	NA	TGCAGCGTTGGGGGCAGGGGTGAAAAACTGTTTTTT	CSVGGRGEKLFF
NA	TRBV19	11	TRBJ1-2	NA	TGTGCCAGTGAGAGAAACTATGGCTACACCTTC	CASERNYGYTF
medium-sized	TRBV27	15	TRBJ2-3	TRBD2	TGTGCCAGCAGTTTAACGACTAGCAGGGCAGATACGCAGTATTTT	CASSLTTSRADTQYF
NA	TRBV18	14	TRBJ2-1	TRBD2	TGTGCCACCGAGAGGACTAGCGGGGGGAATGAGCAGTTCTTC	CATERTSGGNEQFF
NA	TRBV19	14	TRBJ1-2	NA	TGTGCCAGTAGTGAGACCCGCCGGGACTATGGCTACACCTTC	CASSETRRDYGYTF
few	TRBV10-3	14	TRBJ2-7	TRBD1	TGTGCCATCAGTGAAGCAGGGACAGTCTACGAGCAGTACTTC	CAISEAGTVYEQYF
NA	TRBV12-5	15	TRBJ2-3	TRBD1	TGTGCTAGTGCCAGGCCGGGGACAGGCACAGATACGCAGTATTTT	CASARPGTGTDTQYF
NA	TRBV5-6	16	TRBJ2-1	TRBD2	TGTGCCAGCAGCTTATGGGGGCTAGCGGGGGACAATGAGCAGTTCTTC	CASSLWGLAGDNEQFF
NA	TRBV5-1	14	TRBJ2-1	NA	TGCGCCAGCAGCCATTACAGGGTTTACAATGAGCAGTTCTTC	CASSHYRVYNEQFF
NA	TRBV9	14	TRBJ2-5	NA	TGTGCCAGCAGCGTTACACTCCTCGGGGAGACCCAGTACTTC	CASSVTLLGETQYF
NA	TRBV7-2	15	TRBJ2-3	TRBD1	TGTGCCAGCAGCTACAGACAGGGGGCAAAAGATACGCAGTATTTT	CASSYRQGAKDTQYF
NA	TRBV5-1	14	TRBJ2-3	TRBD1	TGCGCCAGCAGCACCGGACAGGGCACAGATACGCAGTATTTT	CASSTGQGTDTQYF
NA	TRBV18	14	TRBJ2-7	TRBD2	TGTGCCAGCTCACAAGGACTAGCGGGGGTCGAACAGTACTTC	CASSQGLAGVEQYF
NA	TRBV6-2/TRBV6-3	16	TRBJ2-7	TRBD2	TGTGCCAGCAGCCCCAGGGCTAGCGGGGTAACCTACGAGCAGTACTTC	CASSPRASGVTYEQYF
NA	TRBV11-3	15	TRBJ2-1	TRBD2	TGTGCCAGCAGCCCCTCGACTAGCGGGGGGGGTGAGCAGTTCTTC	CASSPSTSGGGEQFF
NA	TRBV5-1	20	TRBJ2-1	NA	TGCGCCAGCAGCGTGTCCAGGACAGCCACCCCGGGGAGCTCCTACAATGAGCAGTTCTTC	CASSVSRTATPGSSYNEQFF